The rows below give T cell receptor beta chains drawn from one sample of a study of blood T cell repertoires in COVID-19. The repertoire was sequenced with immunoSEQ multiplex PCR; TCRdb's copy has only in-frame clones and lacks some. Of roughly 500,000 clones detected, roughly 90% appear once; the ten largest clones hold over 1.5%. Sequenced sample: PBMCs or T cells enriched from blood (not recorded which). The receptors here all came from a woman aged 35 to 49 who had recovered from COVID-19. Each CDR3 is given with its conserved first and last residue. The D gene is left open where the match is weak. Size is omitted from some rows. Given values are once, few, many or a class for expanded clones.

TRBJ1-1,.,TRBV29-1,TRBD1,CSVEEGTGTTEAFF,TGCAGCGTTGAAGAAGGGACAGGTACCACTGAAGCTTTCTTT
TRBJ2-2,.,TRBV11-2,.,CASSLVGRHTGELFF,TGTGCCAGCAGCTTAGTTGGGCGCCACACCGGGGAGCTGTTTTTT
TRBJ2-7,.,TRBV29-1,TRBD2,CSVEGEGRSPEQYF,TGCAGCGTTGAAGGGGAGGGGCGCAGTCCCGAGCAGTACTTC
TRBJ1-4,.,TRBV29-1,TRBD1,CSVSHGTGSNEKLFF,TGCAGCGTGAGCCACGGGACAGGTTCTAATGAAAAACTGTTTTTT
TRBJ1-4,once,TRBV6-6,.,CASSSGPPPIEKLFF,TGTGCCAGCAGTTCTGGCCCCCCTCCGATTGAAAAACTGTTTTTT
TRBJ1-1,.,TRBV18,TRBD1,CASSRQGDAEAFF,TGTGCCAGCTCACGGCAGGGGGACGCTGAAGCTTTCTTT
TRBJ2-3,.,TRBV27,TRBD1,CASSLSSPTGYLVTDTQYF,TGTGCCAGCAGTTTATCGTCCCCGACAGGGTATCTAGTCACAGATACGCAGTATTTT
TRBJ1-6,.,TRBV3-1/TRBV3-2,TRBD1,CASSFYRGVSPLHF,TGTGCCAGCAGCTTCTACAGGGGAGTTTCACCCCTCCACTTT
TRBJ2-1,.,TRBV5-4,TRBD1,CASSLEGQANEQFF,TGTGCCAGCAGCTTGGAGGGACAGGCCAATGAGCAGTTCTTC
TRBJ1-4,once,TRBV18,.,CASSPALVAANEKLFF,TGTGCCAGCTCACCGGCCCTGGTGGCGGCTAATGAAAAACTGTTTTTT
TRBJ1-3,.,TRBV19,TRBD1,CASSIGTDSGNTIYF,TGTGCCAGTAGTATCGGGACAGATTCTGGAAACACCATATATTTT
TRBJ2-2,.,TRBV4-1,.,CASSPNGRERELFF,TGCGCCAGCAGCCCGAACGGCCGGGAGCGGGAGCTGTTTTTT